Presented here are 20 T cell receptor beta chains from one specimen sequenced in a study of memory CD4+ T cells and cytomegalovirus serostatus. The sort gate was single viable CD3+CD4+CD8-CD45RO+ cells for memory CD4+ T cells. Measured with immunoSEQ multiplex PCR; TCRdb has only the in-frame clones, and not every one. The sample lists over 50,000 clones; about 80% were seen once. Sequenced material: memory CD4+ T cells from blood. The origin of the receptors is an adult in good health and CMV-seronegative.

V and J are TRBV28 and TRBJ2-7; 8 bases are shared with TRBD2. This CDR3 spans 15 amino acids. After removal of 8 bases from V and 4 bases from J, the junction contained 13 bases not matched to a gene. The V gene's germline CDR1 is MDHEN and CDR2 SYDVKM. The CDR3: CASQPPGGAVYEQYF. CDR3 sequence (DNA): TGTGCCAGCCAGCCGCCCGGGGGGGCAGTTTACGAGCAGTACTTC.

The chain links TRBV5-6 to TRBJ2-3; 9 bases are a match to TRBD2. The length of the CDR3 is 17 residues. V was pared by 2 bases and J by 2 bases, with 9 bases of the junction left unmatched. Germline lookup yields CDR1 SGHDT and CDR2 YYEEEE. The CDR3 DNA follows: TGTGCCAGCAGCTTCGGCGGGAGGGCCAAGAACACAGATACGCAGTATTTT. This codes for CASSFGGRAKNTDTQYF.

The CDR3: CASSSWTSGADTQYF. As DNA, the CDR3 is TGTGCCAGCAGCTCCTGGACTAGCGGAGCAGATACGCAGTATTTT. The V and J genes are TRBV11-3 and TRBJ2-3; 10 nucleotides match TRBD2. CDR1 and CDR2 from the germline V gene are SGHNT and YENEEA. The CDR3 is 15 amino acids. J was trimmed by 4 bases and V by 4 bases; bases with no gene match: 5. The full variable domain, in which reference TRBV11-3 and TRBJ2-3 provide the parts outside the CDR3, is EAGVVQSPRYKIIEKKQPVAFWCNPISGHNTLYWYLQNLGQGPELLIRYENEEAVDDSQLPKDRFSAERLKGVDSTLKIQPAELGDSAVYLCASSSWTSGADTQYFGPGTRLTVL.

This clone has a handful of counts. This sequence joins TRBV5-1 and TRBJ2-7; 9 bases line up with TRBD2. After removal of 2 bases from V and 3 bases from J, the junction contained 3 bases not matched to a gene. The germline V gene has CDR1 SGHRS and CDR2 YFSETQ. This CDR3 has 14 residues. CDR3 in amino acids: CASSFGTSFYEQYF. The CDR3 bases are TGCGCCAGCAGCTTCGGGACTAGCTTCTACGAGCAGTACTTC.

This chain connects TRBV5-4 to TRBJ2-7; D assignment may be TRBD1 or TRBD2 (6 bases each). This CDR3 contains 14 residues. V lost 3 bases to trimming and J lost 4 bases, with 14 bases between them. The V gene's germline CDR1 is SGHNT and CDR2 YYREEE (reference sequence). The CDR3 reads CASSSGLRGYEQYF. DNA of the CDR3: TGTGCCAGCAGCTCGGGACTTAGGGGGTACGAGCAGTACTTC.

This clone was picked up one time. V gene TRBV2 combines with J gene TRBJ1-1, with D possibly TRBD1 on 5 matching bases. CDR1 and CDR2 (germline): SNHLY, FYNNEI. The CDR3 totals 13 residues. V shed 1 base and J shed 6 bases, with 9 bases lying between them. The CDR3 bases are TGTGCCAGCAGTGAAGTCAGGGATGCTGAAGCTTTCTTT. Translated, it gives CASSEVRDAEAFF.

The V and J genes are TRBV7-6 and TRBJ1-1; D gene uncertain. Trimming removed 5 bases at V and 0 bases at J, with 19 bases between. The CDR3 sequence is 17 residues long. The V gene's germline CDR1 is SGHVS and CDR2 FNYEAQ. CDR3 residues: CASSLSIGAFMNTEAFF. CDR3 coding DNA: TGTGCCAGCAGCCTATCTATAGGTGCCTTCATGAACACTGAAGCTTTCTTT.

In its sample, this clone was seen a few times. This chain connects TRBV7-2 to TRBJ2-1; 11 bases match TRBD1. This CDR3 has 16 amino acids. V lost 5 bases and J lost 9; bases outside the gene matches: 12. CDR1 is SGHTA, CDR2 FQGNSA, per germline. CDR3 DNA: TGTGCCAGCAGCCCTCGGACAGGGGGCTCTACGGGTGAGCAGTTCTTC. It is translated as CASSPRTGGSTGEQFF.

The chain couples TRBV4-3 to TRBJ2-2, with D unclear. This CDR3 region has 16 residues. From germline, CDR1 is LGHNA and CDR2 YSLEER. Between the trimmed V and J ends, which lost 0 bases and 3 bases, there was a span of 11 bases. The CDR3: CASSQDFRVDTGELFF. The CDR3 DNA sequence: TGCGCCAGCAGCCAAGATTTTCGGGTGGACACCGGGGAGCTGTTTTTT.

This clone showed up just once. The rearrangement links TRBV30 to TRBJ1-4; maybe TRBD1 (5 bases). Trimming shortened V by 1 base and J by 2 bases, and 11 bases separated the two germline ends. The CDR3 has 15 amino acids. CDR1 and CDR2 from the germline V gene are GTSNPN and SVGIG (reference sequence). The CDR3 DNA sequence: TGTGCCTGGAGTGCCGGGACGGCCACTAATGAAAAACTGTTTTTT. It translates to CAWSAGTATNEKLFF.

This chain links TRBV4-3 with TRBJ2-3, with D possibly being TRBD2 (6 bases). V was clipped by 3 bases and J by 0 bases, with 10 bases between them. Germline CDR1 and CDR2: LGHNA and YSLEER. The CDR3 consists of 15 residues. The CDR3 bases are TGCGCCAGCAGCCAGACTAGGGCGAGCACAGATACGCAGTATTTT. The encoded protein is CASSQTRASTDTQYF.

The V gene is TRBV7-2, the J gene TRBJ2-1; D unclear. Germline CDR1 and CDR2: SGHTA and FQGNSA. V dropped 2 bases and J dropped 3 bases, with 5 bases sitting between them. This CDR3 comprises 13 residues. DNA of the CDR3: TGTGCCAGCAGCTTACAAGTCTACAATGAGCAGTTCTTC. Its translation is CASSLQVYNEQFF. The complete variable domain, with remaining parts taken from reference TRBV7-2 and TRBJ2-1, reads GAGVSQSPSNKVTEKGKDVELRCDPISGHTALYWYRQSLGQGLEFLIYFQGNSAPDKSGLPSDRFSAERTGGSVSTLTIQRTQQEDSAVYLCASSLQVYNEQFFGPGTRLTVL.

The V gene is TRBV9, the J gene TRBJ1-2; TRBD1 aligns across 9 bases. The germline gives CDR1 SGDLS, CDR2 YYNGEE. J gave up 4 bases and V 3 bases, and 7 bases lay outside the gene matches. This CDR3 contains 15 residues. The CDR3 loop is CASSARTGAVYGYTF. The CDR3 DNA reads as TGTGCCAGCAGCGCCCGGACAGGGGCAGTCTATGGCTACACCTTC.

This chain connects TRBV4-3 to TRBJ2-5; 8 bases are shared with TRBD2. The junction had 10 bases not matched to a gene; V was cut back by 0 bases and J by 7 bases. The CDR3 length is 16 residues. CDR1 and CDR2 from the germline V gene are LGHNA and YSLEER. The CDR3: CASSQEMRGAGGTQYF. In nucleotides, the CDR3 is TGCGCCAGCAGCCAAGAAATGCGGGGGGCTGGGGGGACCCAGTACTTC.

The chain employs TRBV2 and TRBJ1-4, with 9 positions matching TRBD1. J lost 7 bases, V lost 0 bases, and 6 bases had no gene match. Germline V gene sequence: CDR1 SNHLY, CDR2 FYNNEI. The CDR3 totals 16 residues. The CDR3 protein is CASSEAGSTGGEKLFF. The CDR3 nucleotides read TGTGCCAGCAGTGAAGCGGGGTCGACAGGGGGTGAAAAACTGTTTTTT.

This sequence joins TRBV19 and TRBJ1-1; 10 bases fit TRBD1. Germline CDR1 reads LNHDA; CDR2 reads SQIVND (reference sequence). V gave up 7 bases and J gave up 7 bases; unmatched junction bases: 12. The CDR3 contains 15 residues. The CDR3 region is CASKKRDRGFGEAFF. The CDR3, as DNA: TGTGCCAGTAAGAAAAGGGACAGGGGCTTTGGTGAAGCTTTCTTT.

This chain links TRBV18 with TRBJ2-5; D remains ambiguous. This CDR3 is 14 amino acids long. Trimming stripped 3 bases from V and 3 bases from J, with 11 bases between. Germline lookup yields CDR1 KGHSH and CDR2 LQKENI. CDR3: CASSPQISKETQYF. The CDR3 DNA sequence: TGTGCCAGCTCACCCCAGATCTCCAAAGAGACCCAGTACTTC.

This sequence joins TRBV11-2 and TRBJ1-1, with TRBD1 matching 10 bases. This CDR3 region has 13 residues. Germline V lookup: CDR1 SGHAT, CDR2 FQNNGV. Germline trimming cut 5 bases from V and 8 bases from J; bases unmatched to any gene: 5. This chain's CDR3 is CASSGRDRGEAFF. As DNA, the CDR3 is TGTGCCAGCAGCGGCCGGGACAGGGGCGAAGCTTTCTTT. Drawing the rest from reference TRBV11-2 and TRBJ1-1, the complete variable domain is EAGVAQSPRYKIIEKRQSVAFWCNPISGHATLYWYQQILGQGPKLLIQFQNNGVVDDSQLPKDRFSAERLKGVDSTLKIQPAKLEDSAVYLCASSGRDRGEAFFGQGTRLTVV.

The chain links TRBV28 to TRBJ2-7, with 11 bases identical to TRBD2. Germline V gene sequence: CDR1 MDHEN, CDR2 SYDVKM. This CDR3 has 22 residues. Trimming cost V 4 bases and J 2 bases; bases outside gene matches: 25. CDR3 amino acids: CASSSYPGTSGSGWTRAYEQYF. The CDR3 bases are TGTGCCAGCAGTTCCTACCCGGGGACTAGCGGATCCGGCTGGACCCGGGCCTACGAGCAGTACTTC.

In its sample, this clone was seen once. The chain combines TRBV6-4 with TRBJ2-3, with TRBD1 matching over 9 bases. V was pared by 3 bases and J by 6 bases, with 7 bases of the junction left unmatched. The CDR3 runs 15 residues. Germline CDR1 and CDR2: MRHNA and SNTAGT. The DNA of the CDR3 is TGTGCCAGCAGTGAAGGGACAGGGTATTCGGATACGCAGTATTTT. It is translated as CASSEGTGYSDTQYF.